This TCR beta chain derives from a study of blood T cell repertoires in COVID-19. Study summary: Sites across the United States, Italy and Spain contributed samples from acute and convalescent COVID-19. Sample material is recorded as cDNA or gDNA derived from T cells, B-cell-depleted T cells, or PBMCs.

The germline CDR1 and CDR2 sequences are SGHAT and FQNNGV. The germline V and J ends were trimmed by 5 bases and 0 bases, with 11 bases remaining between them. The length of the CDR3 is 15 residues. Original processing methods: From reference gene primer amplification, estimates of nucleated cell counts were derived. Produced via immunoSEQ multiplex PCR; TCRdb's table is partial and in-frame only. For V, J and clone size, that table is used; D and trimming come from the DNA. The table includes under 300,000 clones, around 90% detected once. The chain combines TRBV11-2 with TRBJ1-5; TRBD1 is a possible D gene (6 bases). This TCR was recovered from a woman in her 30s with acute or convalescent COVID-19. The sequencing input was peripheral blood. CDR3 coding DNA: TGTGCCAGCAGCCGGGGGGCCCATAGCAATCAGCCCCAGCATTTT. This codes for CASSRGAHSNQPQHF.